The rows below give T cell receptor beta chains drawn from one sample of a study of blood T cell repertoires in COVID-19. This table comes from immunoSEQ multiplex PCR, and its TCRdb copy is limited to in-frame clones, with some not included. The top ten hold 1.5% to 1.7% of the sample, which has some 30,000 clones, roughly 90% seen once. The sequenced material came from peripheral blood. These receptors originate from a man aged 55 to 69 with active COVID-19. Both conserved end residues are part of each CDR3. Not all rows give a size; the values are once, few, many and, for expanded clones, a class.

>TRBV7-8|TRBJ2-3|-
CASSTRTSGGADTQYF
>TRBV6-5|TRBJ2-1|-
CASSYGKTSGVHEQFF
>TRBV9|TRBJ1-4|-
CASSVEAGGRSNEKLFF
>TRBV2|TRBJ2-1|-
CASSSTSGGAYNEQFF
>TRBV3-1/TRBV3-2|TRBJ1-2|-
CASSQLGANYGYTF
>TRBV6-5|TRBJ1-1|-
CASSYGEGAEAFF
>TRBV18|TRBJ2-2|-
CASSLTGVSTGELFF
>TRBV24-1|TRBJ2-1|few
CATSREGRNEQFF
>TRBV9|TRBJ1-1|-
CASSVVEGAEAFF
>TRBV2|TRBJ2-3|once
CASSDSPAGADTQYF
>TRBV5-1|TRBJ2-5|-
CASSGKGQVQETQYF
>TRBV19|TRBJ1-2|-
CASSRTGTATNYGYTF
>TRBV7-2|TRBJ1-3|-
CASSSLGNTIYF
>TRBV7-6|TRBJ2-1|-
CASSLAGGYNEQFF
>TRBV29-1|TRBJ2-1|once
CSVGGTGGVSRRKQFF
>TRBV4-1|TRBJ1-2|-
CASSQDLGGGYTF
>TRBV6-5|TRBJ2-3|-
CASTGTDTQYF
>TRBV11-3|TRBJ2-2|-
CASSLDRWTMARDTGELFF
>TRBV27|TRBJ1-4|-
CASSPVPGEGDEKLFF
>TRBV27|TRBJ2-7|-
CASSAPSGGSHEQYF
>TRBV18|TRBJ2-3|-
CASSPPEDADTQYF
>TRBV5-3|TRBJ2-1|once
CARRPVHNEQFF
>TRBV5-5|TRBJ1-3|-
CASRLLGGSGNTIYF
>TRBV25-1|TRBJ2-7|-
CASSLSSSYEQYF
>TRBV6-2/TRBV6-3|TRBJ2-1|-
CASRPYLPGQGLYNEQFF
>TRBV18|TRBJ1-1|once
CASSPGQGIPEAFF
>TRBV10-3|TRBJ2-7|few
CAIRIGTGGDYEQYF